The 10 T cell receptor beta chains in this list originate from one sample, sequenced in a study of post-analysis software for immune sequencing data. The study, taken as a whole, reports: Roughly five TRBV segments were significantly more frequent in patients than in controls. TRBV5-6, TRBV5-1 and TRBV20-1 were among these segments.

Unique molecular identifiers had been added to the TCR beta cDNA libraries. TCRdb used MiXCR to reprocess the PCR reads, holding one entry per CDR3 protein. The table lists about 540,000 distinct CDR3 sequences, 30% to 40% of them singletons. Antigen specificity for these receptors is unknown. Sequencing used blood. The receptors were sampled from a girl under 18 with multiple sclerosis.

This clonotype showed up just a few times. This rearrangement joins TRBV12-3 or TRBV12-4 to TRBJ2-1; D is possibly TRBD1 (6 bases). Trimming left V 6 bases short and J 2 bases short, with 14 bases between. The CDR3 loop spans 15 amino acids. CDR3 sequence (DNA): TGTGCCAGCAGCCGAGGACAGTTAGCCTACAATGAGCAGTTCTTC. It is translated as CASSRGQLAYNEQFF.

The chain combines TRBV20-1 with TRBJ2-4; 14 bases are shared with TRBD2. CDR3 size: 17 residues. Germline V gives CDR1 DFQATT, CDR2 SNEGSKA (reference sequence). J lost 4 bases, V lost 6 bases, and 11 bases had no gene match. The CDR3 sequence is CSARVGLAGEGKNIQYF. The CDR3 bases are TGCAGTGCCAGGGTGGGACTAGCGGGAGAAGGGAAAAACATTCAGTACTTC.

This chain links TRBV2 with TRBJ2-3, with 9 positions matching TRBD1. This CDR3 is 14 amino acids long. Germline V lookup: CDR1 SNHLY, CDR2 FYNNEI. The trim removed 7 bases at V and 4 bases at J, leaving 6 bases unmatched. For the CDR3, the DNA is TGTGCCAGCATGGGACAGGGTATGTCAGATACGCAGTATTTT. It specifies CASMGQGMSDTQYF.

The chain recombines TRBV15 with TRBJ2-5; unclear D gene. This CDR3 comprises 14 residues. CDR1 is LNHNV, CDR2 YYDKDF, per germline (reference sequence). V gave up 0 bases and J gave up 3 bases, with 8 bases separating them. DNA of the CDR3: TGTGCCACCAGCAGAGATCACAGCGAAGAGACCCAGTACTTC. It codes for CATSRDHSEETQYF.

This clonotype was seen only a few times. The chain is built from TRBV14 and TRBJ2-3; the D is unclear. The CDR3 has 14 amino acids. V was clipped by 0 bases and J by 3 bases, with 7 bases between them. Per germline, CDR1 SGHDN and CDR2 FVKESK. The CDR3 sequence: CASSQEAVTDTQYF. CDR3 nucleotide sequence: TGTGCCAGCAGCCAAGAAGCCGTGACAGATACGCAGTATTTT.

The chain combines TRBV4-2 with TRBJ2-5; TRBD2 aligns across 13 bases. There are 18 residues in the CDR3. Per the germline V gene, CDR1 is LGHNA and CDR2 is YNFKEQ. The V and J ends lost 1 base and 3 bases, in that order; junction bases with no gene match: 8. The CDR3 is CASSQVLAGGPEKETQYF. For the CDR3, the DNA is TGTGCCAGCAGCCAAGTACTAGCGGGGGGGCCCGAGAAAGAGACCCAGTACTTC.

This clonotype was detected many times. The V gene is TRBV7-2, the J gene TRBJ2-4, with 7 positions matching TRBD2. The CDR3 spans 14 residues. Germline assignment: CDR1 SGHTA and CDR2 FQGNSA. Trimming removed 1 base from V and 9 bases from J; junction bases left unmatched: 6. CDR3 loop: CASSLGGGVFIQYF. CDR3 nucleotide sequence: TGTGCCAGCAGCTTAGGTGGGGGGGTATTCATTCAGTACTTC.

This rearrangement joins TRBV7-7 to TRBJ1-1; no definite D call. Germline CDR1 reads SSHAT; CDR2 reads FNYEAQ (reference sequence). Trimming stripped 3 bases from V and 3 bases from J, with 17 bases between. The CDR3 has 16 residues. CDR3 sequence: CASSFRREGKDTEAFF. As DNA, the CDR3 is TGTGCCAGCAGCTTTAGAAGGGAGGGAAAGGACACTGAAGCTTTCTTT.

This clonotype showed up just a few times. The chain carries TRBV5-6 and TRBJ2-3; 9 bases are shared with TRBD2. Looked up from germline, CDR1 is SGHDT and CDR2 is YYEEEE. The V gene end was trimmed by 1 base and the J gene end by 5 bases; junction bases not matched to a gene: 5. The CDR3 is made up of 15 amino acids. The CDR3 sequence: CASSLYLAGIDTQYF. CDR3 sequence (DNA): TGTGCCAGCAGCTTGTATCTAGCGGGGATAGATACGCAGTATTTT. Filled out from reference TRBV5-6 and TRBJ2-3, the complete variable domain reads DAGVTQSPTHLIKTRGQQVTLRCSPKSGHDTVSWYQQALGQGPQFIFQYYEEEERQRGNFPDRFSGHQFPNYSSELNVNALLLGDSALYLCASSLYLAGIDTQYFGPGTRLTVL.

The CDR3 spells CASSLAEEERGREDEKLFF. The CDR3 region has the DNA TGCGCCAGCAGCTTGGCCGAGGAGGAGAGGGGGCGCGAAGATGAAAAACTGTTTTTT. This rearrangement joins TRBV5-1 to TRBJ1-4, with 7 bases lining up with TRBD1. Germline V lookup: CDR1 SGHRS, CDR2 YFSETQ. The junction had 17 bases not matched to a gene; V was cut back by 0 bases and J by 6 bases. There are 19 residues in the CDR3.